One and the same sample provided the 8 T cell receptor beta chains below, sequenced in a study of preoperative IRX-2 immunotherapy in early breast cancer (dated by TCRdb to between 2018 and 2021). Read against the paper, the sample's treatment or condition label means: preoperative locoregional IRX-2 cytokine immunotherapy. Libraries came from the immunoSEQ multiplex PCR assay. Held by TCRdb, this immuneACCESS table contains in-frame sequences only and omits some clones. Under half of the omission traces to an unresolved V gene where checked; the cause of the rest is unknown. A total of tens of thousands of clones appear in this sample, roughly 74% of them only once. Jointly, the top ten make up roughly 2.4% of the sample. The material was lymph node tissue, obtained before IRX-2 immunotherapy. The receptors were gathered from a human donor with breast cancer.

The CDR3 DNA reads TGCGCCAGCAGCTTGGAGGGGCGGAATCAGCCCCAGCATTTT. Translated, it gives CASSLEGRNQPQHF. V and J are TRBV5-1 and TRBJ1-5; D perhaps matches TRBD1 (5 bases). Germline CDR1 SGHRS, CDR2 YFSETQ. This CDR3 has 14 amino acids. The germline V and J ends were trimmed by 0 bases and 4 bases, with 8 bases remaining between them.

This clone appeared once. The CDR3 here is CASSPLWTGELAEAFF. The CDR3 bases are TGCGCCAGCAGCCCTCTATGGACAGGGGAATTGGCTGAAGCTTTCTTT. The chain couples TRBV23-1 to TRBJ1-1; TRBD1 aligns across 9 bases. TRBV23-1 is annotated as an ORF whose role is uncertain. This CDR3 comprises 16 residues. The ends lost 6 bases at V and 6 bases at J; junction bases unmatched: 14.

This clone was found once. This sequence joins TRBV10-3 and TRBJ1-3, with D unresolved. The germline V gene has CDR1 ENHRY and CDR2 SYGVKD. Trimming removed 2 bases from V and 4 bases from J, with 18 bases in between. The CDR3 runs to 17 residues. CDR3 in DNA: TGTGCCATCAGTGAGGGGAGAACTCAACCCTCAGGAAACACCATATATTTT. It encodes CAISEGRTQPSGNTIYF.

CDR3 amino acids: CASSSIRTGGGTDTQYF. For the CDR3, the DNA is TGTGCCAGCAGCAGCATACGGACAGGGGGTGGCACAGATACGCAGTATTTT. The genes are TRBV11-3 and TRBJ2-3; TRBD1 matches at 10 bases. V shed 5 bases and J 1 base; nucleotides not matched to a gene: 9. This CDR3 has 17 amino acids. Germline CDR1 SGHNT, CDR2 YENEEA.

V gene TRBV11-3 combines with J gene TRBJ1-2; 7 nucleotides line up with TRBD1. Trimming at V came to 4 bases and at J to 1 base, leaving 6 bases not matched to a gene. CDR1 and CDR2 (germline): SGHNT, YENEEA. The length of the CDR3 is 15 residues. CDR3 protein: CASSSGQAFNYGYTF. Here the CDR3 DNA reads TGTGCCAGCAGCTCTGGACAGGCATTTAACTATGGCTACACCTTC.

The chain is built from TRBV11-3 and TRBJ1-6; 12 nucleotides line up with TRBD1. J lost 8 bases, V lost 4 bases, and 6 bases had no gene match. There are 16 residues in the CDR3. Germline values: CDR1 SGHNT, CDR2 YENEEA. Here the CDR3 reads CASSSGQGAHDSPLHF. The CDR3 DNA sequence: TGTGCCAGCAGCTCGGGACAGGGGGCCCATGATTCACCCCTCCACTTT.

CDR3 DNA: TGTGCCAGCAGCTTGAATTCGGGATTCAGCTATGGCTACACCTTC. As protein: CASSLNSGFSYGYTF. This chain connects TRBV11-3 to TRBJ1-2; the D is unclear. This CDR3 is built from 15 residues. Per germline, CDR1 SGHNT and CDR2 YENEEA. V was shortened by 3 bases and J by 4 bases, with 15 bases between the two germline ends.

The chain recombines TRBV28 with TRBJ1-1, with no clear D. The CDR3 spans 18 residues. The ends were cut back, 1 base at V and 1 base at J, with 19 bases in the middle. Germline CDR1 MDHEN, CDR2 SYDVKM. CDR3 loop: CASSLSSAWATQNTEAFF. In nucleotides, the CDR3 is TGTGCCAGCAGTTTATCGTCGGCTTGGGCCACCCAGAACACTGAAGCTTTCTTT.